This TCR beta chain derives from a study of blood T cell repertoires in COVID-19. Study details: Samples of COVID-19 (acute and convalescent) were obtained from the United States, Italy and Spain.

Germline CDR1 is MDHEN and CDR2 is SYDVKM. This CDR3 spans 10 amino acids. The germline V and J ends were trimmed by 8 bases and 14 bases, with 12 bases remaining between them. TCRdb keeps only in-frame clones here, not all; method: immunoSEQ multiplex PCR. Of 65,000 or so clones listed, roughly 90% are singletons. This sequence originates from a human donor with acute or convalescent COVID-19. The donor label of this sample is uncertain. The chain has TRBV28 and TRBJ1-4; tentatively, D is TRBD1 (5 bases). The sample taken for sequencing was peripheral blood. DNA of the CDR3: TGTGCCAGCGGGGCGGTTAGGCTGTTTTTT. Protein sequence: CASGAVRLFF.